One T cell receptor (beta chain) is described in this entry. The antigen is undetermined. This entry comes from a study of cytomegalovirus exposure and HLA in healthy donors. Points from the study as a whole: The study put about 180 TCR beta chains on its list as cytomegalovirus-associated. Researchers had no immune exposure information except CMV serostatus available.

PCR involved 60 Vbeta and 13 Jbeta primers. The assay was immunoSEQ multiplex PCR, and TCRdb's table has in-frame clones only and misses some. The repertoire includes roughly 130,000 clones, around 83% of them detected once, and roughly 3% sits in the top ten. The germline gives CDR1 MGHRA, CDR2 YSYEKL. The CDR3 spans 14 residues. Trimming took off 4 bases at V and 4 bases at J, with 10 bases between the two ends. The clonotype originates from a young woman in good health and CMV-seropositive. V and J are TRBV4-1 and TRBJ2-2; TRBD2 might be the D (5 bases). The sequenced sample consisted of PBMCs. Here the CDR3 DNA reads TGCGCCAGCAGCCCCGGGGATTTCACCGGGGAGCTGTTTTTT. It codes for CASSPGDFTGELFF.